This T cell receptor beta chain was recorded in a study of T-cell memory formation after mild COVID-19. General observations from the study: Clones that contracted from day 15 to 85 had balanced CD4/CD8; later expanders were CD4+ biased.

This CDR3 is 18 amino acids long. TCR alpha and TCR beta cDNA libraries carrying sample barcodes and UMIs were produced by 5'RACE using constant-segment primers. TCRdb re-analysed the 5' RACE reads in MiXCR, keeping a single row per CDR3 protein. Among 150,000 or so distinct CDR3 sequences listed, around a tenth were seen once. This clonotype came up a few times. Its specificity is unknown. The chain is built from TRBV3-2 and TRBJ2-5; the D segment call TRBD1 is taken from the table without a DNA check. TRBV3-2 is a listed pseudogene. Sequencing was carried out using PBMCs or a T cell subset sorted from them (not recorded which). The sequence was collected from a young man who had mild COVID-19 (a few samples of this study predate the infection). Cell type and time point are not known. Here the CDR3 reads CASSQDWPAGRPGETQYF. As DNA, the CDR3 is TGTGCCAGCAGCCAAGATTGGCCAGCGGGGCGCCCTGGAGAGACCCAGTACTTC.